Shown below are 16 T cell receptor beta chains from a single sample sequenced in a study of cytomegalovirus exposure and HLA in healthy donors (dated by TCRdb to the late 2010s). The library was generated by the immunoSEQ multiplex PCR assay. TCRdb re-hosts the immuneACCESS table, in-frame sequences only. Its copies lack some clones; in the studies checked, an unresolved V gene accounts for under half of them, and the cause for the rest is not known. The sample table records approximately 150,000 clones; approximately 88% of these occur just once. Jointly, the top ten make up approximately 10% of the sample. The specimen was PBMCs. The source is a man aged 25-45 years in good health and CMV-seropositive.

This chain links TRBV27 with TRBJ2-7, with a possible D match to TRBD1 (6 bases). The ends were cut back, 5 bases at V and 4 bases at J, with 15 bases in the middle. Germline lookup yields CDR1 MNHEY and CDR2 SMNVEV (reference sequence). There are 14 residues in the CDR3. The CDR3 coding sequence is TGTGCCAGCAGTCCCGTGCAAAGGGGGTACGAGCAGTACTTC. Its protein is CASSPVQRGYEQYF.

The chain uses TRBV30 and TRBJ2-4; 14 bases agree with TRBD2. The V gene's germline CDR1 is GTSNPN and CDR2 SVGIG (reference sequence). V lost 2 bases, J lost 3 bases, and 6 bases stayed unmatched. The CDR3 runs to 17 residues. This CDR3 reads CAWSQPGLAGDKNIQYF. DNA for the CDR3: TGTGCCTGGAGTCAACCGGGACTAGCGGGAGACAAAAACATTCAGTACTTC.

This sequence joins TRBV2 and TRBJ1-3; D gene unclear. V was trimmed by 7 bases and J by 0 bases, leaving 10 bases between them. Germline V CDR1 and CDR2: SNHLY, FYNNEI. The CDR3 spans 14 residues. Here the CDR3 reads CASTLLLSGNTIYF. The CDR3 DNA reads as TGTGCCAGCACATTACTCCTCTCTGGAAACACCATATATTTT.

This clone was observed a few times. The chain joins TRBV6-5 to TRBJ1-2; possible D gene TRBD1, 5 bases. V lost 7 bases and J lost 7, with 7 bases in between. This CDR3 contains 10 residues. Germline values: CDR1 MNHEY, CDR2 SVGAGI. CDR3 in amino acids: CASKGVGYTF. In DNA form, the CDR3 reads TGTGCCAGCAAAGGGGTTGGCTACACCTTC.

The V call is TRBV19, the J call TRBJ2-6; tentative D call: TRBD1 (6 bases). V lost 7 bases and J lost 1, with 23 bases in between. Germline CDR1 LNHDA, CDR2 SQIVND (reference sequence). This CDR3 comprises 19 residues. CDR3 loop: CASKMVWRQARSGANVLTF. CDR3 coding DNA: TGTGCCAGTAAGATGGTTTGGAGACAGGCAAGATCTGGGGCCAACGTCCTGACTTTC.

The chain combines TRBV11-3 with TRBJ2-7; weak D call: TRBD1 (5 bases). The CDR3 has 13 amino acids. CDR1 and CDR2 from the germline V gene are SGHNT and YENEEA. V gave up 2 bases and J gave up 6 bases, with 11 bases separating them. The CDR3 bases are TGTGCCAGCAGCTTAATTGGGGCCGCCGAGCAGTACTTC. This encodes CASSLIGAAEQYF.

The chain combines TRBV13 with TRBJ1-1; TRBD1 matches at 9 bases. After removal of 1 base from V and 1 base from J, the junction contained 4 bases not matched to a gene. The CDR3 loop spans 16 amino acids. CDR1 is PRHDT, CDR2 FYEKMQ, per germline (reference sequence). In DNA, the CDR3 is TGTGCCAGCAGCTTAGCTGGGACAGGGAGGAACACTGAAGCTTTCTTT. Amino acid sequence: CASSLAGTGRNTEAFF.

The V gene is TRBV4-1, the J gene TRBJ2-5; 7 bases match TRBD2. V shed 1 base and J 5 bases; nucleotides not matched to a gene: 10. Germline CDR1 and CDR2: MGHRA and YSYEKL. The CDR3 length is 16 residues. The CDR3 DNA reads TGCGCCAGCAGCCAAGCTCCAGCGGGGATAAGTGAGACCCAGTACTTC. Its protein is CASSQAPAGISETQYF.

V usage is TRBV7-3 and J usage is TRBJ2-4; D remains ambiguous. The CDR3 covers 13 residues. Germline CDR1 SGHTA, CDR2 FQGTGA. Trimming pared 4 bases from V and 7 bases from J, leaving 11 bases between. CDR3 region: CASSSTDGNIQYF. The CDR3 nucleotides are TGTGCCAGCAGCTCCACAGATGGGAACATTCAGTACTTC.

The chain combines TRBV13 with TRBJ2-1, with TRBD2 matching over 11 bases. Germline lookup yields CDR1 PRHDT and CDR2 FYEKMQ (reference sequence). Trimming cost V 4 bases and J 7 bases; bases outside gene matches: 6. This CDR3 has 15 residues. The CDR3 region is CASSSSGRKWNEQFF. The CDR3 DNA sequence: TGTGCCAGCAGCTCTAGCGGGAGGAAGTGGAATGAGCAGTTCTTC.

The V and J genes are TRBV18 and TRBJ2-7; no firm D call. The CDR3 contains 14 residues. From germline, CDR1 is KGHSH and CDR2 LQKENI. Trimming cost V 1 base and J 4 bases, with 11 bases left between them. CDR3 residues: CASSPQTRYYEQYF. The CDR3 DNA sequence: TGTGCCAGCTCACCACAAACTCGTTATTACGAGCAGTACTTC. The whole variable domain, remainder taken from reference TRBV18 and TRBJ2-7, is NAGVMQNPRHLVRRRGQEARLRCSPMKGHSHVYWYRQLPEEGLKFMVYLQKENIIDESGMPKERFSAEFPKEGPSILRIQQVVRGDSAAYFCASSPQTRYYEQYFGPGTRLTVT.

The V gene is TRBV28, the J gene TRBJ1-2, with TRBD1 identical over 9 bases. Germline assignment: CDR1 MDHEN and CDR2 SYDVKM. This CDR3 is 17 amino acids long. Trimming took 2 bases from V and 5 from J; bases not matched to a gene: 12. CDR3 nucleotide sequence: TGTGCCAGCAGTTTAGGGGGAACAGGGGGCGCGTTTTATGGCTACACCTTC. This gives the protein CASSLGGTGGAFYGYTF.

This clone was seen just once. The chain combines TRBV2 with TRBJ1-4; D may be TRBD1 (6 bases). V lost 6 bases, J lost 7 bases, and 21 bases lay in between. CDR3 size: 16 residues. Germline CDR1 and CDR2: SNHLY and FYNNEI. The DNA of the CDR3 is TGTGCCAGCAGCGAGGACTCAGGGGATTTCGGTGAAAAACTGTTTTTT. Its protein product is CASSEDSGDFGEKLFF. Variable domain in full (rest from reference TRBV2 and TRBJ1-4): EPEVTQTPSHQVTQMGQEVILRCVPISNHLYFYWYRQILGQKVEFLVSFYNNEISEKSEIFDDQFSVERPDGSNFTLKIRSTKLEDSAMYFCASSEDSGDFGEKLFFGSGTQLSVL.

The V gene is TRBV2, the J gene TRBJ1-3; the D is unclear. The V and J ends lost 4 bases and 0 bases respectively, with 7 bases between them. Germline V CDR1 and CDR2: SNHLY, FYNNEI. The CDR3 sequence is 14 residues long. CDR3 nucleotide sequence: TGTGCCAGCAGTGCCGGAGACTCTGGAAACACCATATATTTT. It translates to CASSAGDSGNTIYF.

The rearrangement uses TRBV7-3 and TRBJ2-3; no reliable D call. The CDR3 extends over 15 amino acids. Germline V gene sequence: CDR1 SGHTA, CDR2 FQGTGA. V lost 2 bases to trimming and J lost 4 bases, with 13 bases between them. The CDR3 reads CASSLLLAGSDTQYF. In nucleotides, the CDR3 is TGTGCCAGCAGCTTACTCTTGGCAGGTTCAGATACGCAGTATTTT.

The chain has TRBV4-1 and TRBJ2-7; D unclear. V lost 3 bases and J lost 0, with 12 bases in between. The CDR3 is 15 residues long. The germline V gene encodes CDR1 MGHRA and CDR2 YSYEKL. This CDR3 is CASSQVPTISYEQYF. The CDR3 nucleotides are TGCGCCAGCAGCCAGGTCCCAACTATCTCCTACGAGCAGTACTTC.